A selection of T cell receptor beta chains follows, all from one sample in a study of regulatory T cells in long-lasting Graves disease. One entry per CDR3 protein, called by TCRdb with MiXCR from the multiplex PCR reads. The sample yields a few hundred thousand distinct CDR3 sequences, more than 20% seen once. Sequences were derived from peripheral blood mononuclear cells (PBMCs), sampled when the disease was refractory, from a patient treated with antithyroid drugs. These receptors all come from a woman in her forties with Graves disease. The CDR3 runs from the conserved cysteine through the conserved F or W. A D gene is named only where the DNA matches it firmly. Size values are once, few and many counts, or a class for expanded clones, and some rows have none.

d_call: -
j_call: TRBJ2-2
clone_size: many
v_call: TRBV6-2/TRBV6-3
cdr3_aa: CASSYPWAARGELFF
cdr3_nt: TGTGCCAGCAGTTATCCGTGGGCCGCCCGCGGGGAGCTGTTTTTT

d_call: -
j_call: TRBJ1-1
clone_size: -
v_call: TRBV29-1
cdr3_aa: CSVEGHFNTEAFF
cdr3_nt: TGCAGCGTCGAAGGACATTTTAACACTGAAGCTTTCTTT

d_call: -
j_call: TRBJ2-2
clone_size: -
v_call: TRBV10-1
cdr3_aa: CASRAGHNTGELFF
cdr3_nt: TGCGCCAGCAGGGCGGGACACAACACCGGGGAGCTGTTTTTT

d_call: TRBD1
j_call: TRBJ1-1
clone_size: few
v_call: TRBV11-2
cdr3_aa: CASSSRTGPLADTEAFF
cdr3_nt: TGTGCCAGCAGCTCGAGGACAGGCCCGCTGGCGGACACTGAAGCTTTCTTT

d_call: -
j_call: TRBJ1-4
clone_size: -
v_call: TRBV5-1
cdr3_aa: CASRPDSAGNEKLFF
cdr3_nt: TGCGCCAGCAGACCCGACAGCGCCGGTAATGAAAAACTGTTTTTT

d_call: -
j_call: TRBJ2-5
clone_size: many
v_call: TRBV11-2
cdr3_aa: CASSLTRGQETQYF
cdr3_nt: TGTGCCAGCAGCTTGACTAGGGGCCAAGAGACCCAGTACTTC

d_call: TRBD2
j_call: TRBJ2-5
clone_size: many
v_call: TRBV28
cdr3_aa: CASRTSGYSQETQYF
cdr3_nt: TGTGCCAGCAGGACTAGCGGGTATAGCCAAGAGACCCAGTACTTC

d_call: -
j_call: TRBJ2-7
clone_size: many
v_call: TRBV20-1
cdr3_aa: CSAPGDNIYEQYF
cdr3_nt: TGCAGTGCTCCAGGGGACAACATCTACGAGCAGTACTTC

d_call: TRBD2
j_call: TRBJ2-7
clone_size: many
v_call: TRBV28
cdr3_aa: CASSLSPGLAGAGESYEQYF
cdr3_nt: TGTGCCAGCAGTTTATCCCCGGGACTAGCGGGAGCTGGTGAATCCTACGAGCAGTACTTC

d_call: TRBD1
j_call: TRBJ2-7
clone_size: many
v_call: TRBV28
cdr3_aa: CASSSIRGRYEQYF
cdr3_nt: TGTGCCAGCAGCTCGATCAGGGGGAGATACGAGCAGTACTTC

d_call: -
j_call: TRBJ1-6
clone_size: few
v_call: TRBV6-5
cdr3_aa: CASSYSMTLPFHF
cdr3_nt: TGTGCCAGCAGTTACTCCATGACCCTACCCTTCCACTTT

d_call: TRBD2
j_call: TRBJ2-7
clone_size: many
v_call: TRBV29-1
cdr3_aa: CSVEVAGDEQYF
cdr3_nt: TGCAGCGTTGAAGTAGCGGGGGACGAGCAGTACTTC

d_call: -
j_call: TRBJ1-4
clone_size: -
v_call: TRBV5-1
cdr3_aa: CASSLAEGYEKLFF
cdr3_nt: TGCGCCAGCAGCTTAGCAGAGGGGTACGAAAAACTGTTTTTT

d_call: -
j_call: TRBJ1-2
clone_size: many
v_call: TRBV3-1
cdr3_aa: CASSLIQNYGYTF
cdr3_nt: TGTGCCAGCAGCTTGATACAGAACTATGGCTACACCTTC

d_call: -
j_call: TRBJ2-1
clone_size: few
v_call: TRBV7-9
cdr3_aa: CASSSQGFRNEQFF
cdr3_nt: TGTGCCAGCAGCTCACAGGGATTCAGGAATGAGCAGTTCTTC

d_call: -
j_call: TRBJ1-3
clone_size: few
v_call: TRBV12-3/TRBV12-4
cdr3_aa: CASRMIRGNTIYF
cdr3_nt: TGTGCCAGCAGAATGATACGTGGAAACACCATATATTTT

d_call: TRBD1
j_call: TRBJ1-1
clone_size: -
v_call: TRBV30
cdr3_aa: CAWSVGQGNTEAFF
cdr3_nt: TGTGCCTGGAGTGTAGGACAGGGGAACACTGAAGCTTTCTTT

d_call: -
j_call: TRBJ2-7
clone_size: -
v_call: TRBV6-4
cdr3_aa: CASRRQGGVGEQYF
cdr3_nt: TGTGCCAGCAGGCGACAGGGAGGAGTTGGCGAGCAGTACTTC

d_call: TRBD1
j_call: TRBJ2-7
clone_size: -
v_call: TRBV20-1
cdr3_aa: CSAHRGPSYEQYF
cdr3_nt: TGCAGTGCGCACAGGGGCCCTTCCTACGAGCAGTACTTC

d_call: -
j_call: TRBJ1-2
clone_size: many
v_call: TRBV19
cdr3_aa: CASTPTAPKGRHYGYTF
cdr3_nt: TGTGCCAGTACTCCAACCGCCCCAAAGGGCAGACACTATGGCTACACCTTC

d_call: -
j_call: TRBJ1-5
clone_size: -
v_call: TRBV19
cdr3_aa: CASSIFNSGSQPQHF
cdr3_nt: TGTGCCAGTAGTATCTTTAACTCCGGCAGTCAGCCCCAGCATTTT

d_call: TRBD1
j_call: TRBJ2-7
clone_size: many
v_call: TRBV10-3
cdr3_aa: CAISDRDRGFYEQYF
cdr3_nt: TGTGCCATCAGTGATAGGGACAGGGGATTCTACGAGCAGTACTTC

d_call: -
j_call: TRBJ2-5
clone_size: -
v_call: TRBV7-2
cdr3_aa: CASSPALARETQYF
cdr3_nt: TGTGCCAGCAGCCCCGCGCTAGCGAGAGAGACCCAGTACTTC

d_call: -
j_call: TRBJ2-1
clone_size: many
v_call: TRBV2
cdr3_aa: CASSGTSNEQFF
cdr3_nt: TGTGCCAGCAGTGGGACTTCTAATGAGCAGTTCTTC

d_call: -
j_call: TRBJ2-7
clone_size: -
v_call: TRBV7-2
cdr3_aa: CASSSGSPYEQYF
cdr3_nt: TGTGCCAGCAGCTCGGGAAGCCCCTACGAGCAGTACTTC

d_call: TRBD2
j_call: TRBJ2-1
clone_size: -
v_call: TRBV20-1
cdr3_aa: CSARDVGGNNEQFF
cdr3_nt: TGCAGTGCTAGAGATGTGGGGGGGAACAATGAGCAGTTCTTC

d_call: -
j_call: TRBJ2-3
clone_size: -
v_call: TRBV12-3/TRBV12-4
cdr3_aa: CASSLSHTQYF
cdr3_nt: TGTGCCAGCAGTTTATCCCATACGCAGTATTTT

d_call: TRBD2
j_call: TRBJ2-3
clone_size: few
v_call: TRBV2
cdr3_aa: CASITASGTSTDTQYF
cdr3_nt: TGTGCCAGCATCACAGCGAGCGGGACTAGCACAGATACGCAGTATTTT

d_call: -
j_call: TRBJ2-1
clone_size: -
v_call: TRBV12-3/TRBV12-4
cdr3_aa: CASTKRDPKQFF
cdr3_nt: TGTGCCAGCACCAAGAGGGATCCTAAGCAGTTCTTC

d_call: TRBD1
j_call: TRBJ1-6
clone_size: many
v_call: TRBV2
cdr3_aa: CASSVDRVSPLHF
cdr3_nt: TGTGCCAGCAGTGTGGACAGGGTTTCACCCCTCCACTTT

d_call: -
j_call: TRBJ1-2
clone_size: many
v_call: TRBV2
cdr3_aa: CASRQFYGYTF
cdr3_nt: TGTGCCTCCAGACAGTTTTATGGCTACACCTTC

d_call: -
j_call: TRBJ2-1
clone_size: few
v_call: TRBV29-1
cdr3_aa: CSVEVGFFGTSPYNEQFF
cdr3_nt: TGCAGCGTTGAAGTGGGTTTCTTCGGGACGAGTCCGTACAATGAGCAGTTCTTC

d_call: -
j_call: TRBJ2-7
clone_size: many
v_call: TRBV20-1
cdr3_aa: CSARPDGRAEWGEQYF
cdr3_nt: TGCAGTGCTAGGCCCGATGGCAGGGCGGAATGGGGCGAGCAGTACTTC